This is a list of T cell receptor beta chains from one sample in a study of blood T cell repertoires in COVID-19. The repertoire was sequenced with immunoSEQ multiplex PCR; TCRdb's copy has only in-frame clones and lacks some. The sample shows hundreds of thousands of clones, around 83% of them seen only once. What was sequenced was PBMCs or T cells enriched from blood (not recorded which). These receptors were taken from a man aged 35 to 55 who had been exposed to COVID-19. CDR3s include the opening cysteine and the closing phenylalanine or tryptophan. Fields, in order: J gene, D gene, V gene, clone size, CDR3 protein, CDR3 DNA. The D gene is left open where the match is weak. Clone sizes are given selectively: once, few, many, or a class where the clone is expanded.

TRBJ1-5 . TRBV12-3/TRBV12-4 . CASQTGGNQPQHF TGTGCCAGCCAAACCGGGGGGAATCAGCCCCAGCATTTT
TRBJ1-2 . TRBV28 . CASSRTRGNYGYTF TGTGCCAGCAGTCGGACGCGAGGGAACTATGGCTACACCTTC
TRBJ2-1 . TRBV19 . CASRAAASYNEQFF TGTGCCAGTAGGGCCGCGGCCTCCTACAATGAGCAGTTCTTC
TRBJ2-1 . TRBV7-3 . CASSPKPSSYNEQFF TGTGCCAGCAGCCCAAAACCGAGCTCCTACAATGAGCAGTTCTTC
TRBJ2-7 TRBD1 TRBV28 . CASTTGGGYEQYF TGTGCCAGCACGACAGGGGGCGGCTACGAGCAGTACTTC
TRBJ2-7 TRBD1 TRBV5-1 . CASSLRSPTSGTAYEQYF TGCGCCAGCAGCTTGAGAAGTCCTACCTCCGGGACAGCCTACGAGCAGTACTTC
TRBJ2-1 . TRBV5-1 once CASSLGSYNEQFF TGCGCCAGCAGCTTGGGCAGTTACAATGAGCAGTTCTTC
TRBJ1-1 . TRBV12-3/TRBV12-4 . CASSRGREAFF TGTGCCAGCAGCAGGGGCCGTGAAGCTTTCTTT
TRBJ1-5 TRBD1 TRBV30 . CAWRETGSQPQHF TGTGCCTGGAGAGAGACAGGGAGTCAGCCCCAGCATTTT
TRBJ1-2 TRBD1 TRBV6-5 once CASRPTGVYGYTF TGTGCCAGCAGGCCAACAGGGGTCTATGGCTACACCTTC
TRBJ1-1 . TRBV5-5 once CASSPEGLRNTEAFF TGTGCCAGCAGCCCGGAGGGACTCAGGAACACTGAAGCTTTCTTT
TRBJ2-1 . TRBV21-1 . CASSTGHFPSYNEQFF TGTGCCAGCAGCACAGGACACTTCCCCTCCTACAATGAGCAGTTCTTC
TRBJ2-3 TRBD1 TRBV3-1/TRBV3-2 . CASSQVQGGTDTQYF TGTGCCAGCAGCCAAGTGCAGGGGGGCACAGATACGCAGTATTTT
TRBJ2-6 . TRBV24-1 . CATSPNLSGANVLTF TGTGCCACCAGTCCTAATTTGTCTGGGGCCAACGTCCTGACTTTC
TRBJ1-4 . TRBV16 . CASSPTYANEKLFF TGTGCCAGCAGCCCAACCTATGCGAATGAAAAACTGTTTTTT
TRBJ2-3 . TRBV10-3 . CAISLLGNTDTQYF TGTGCCATCAGCCTACTAGGAAACACAGATACGCAGTATTTT
TRBJ2-5 TRBD2 TRBV5-1 . CASREIREDLRRETQYF TGCGCCAGCAGAGAAATTCGGGAGGACCTAAGACGAGAGACCCAGTACTTC
TRBJ2-7 . TRBV5-1 . CASSLIPQGQALYEQYF TGCGCCAGCAGTTTGATTCCACAGGGTCAAGCACTTTACGAGCAGTACTTC
TRBJ1-4 . TRBV9 . CASSGGLGEKLFF TGTGCCAGCAGCGGCGGATTAGGTGAAAAACTGTTTTTT
TRBJ1-4 TRBD1 TRBV30 . CAWSPGTATQKLFF TGTGCCTGGAGCCCTGGGACAGCCACCCAAAAACTGTTTTTT
TRBJ2-7 TRBD2 TRBV6-5 few CASRTGLAGLEQYF TGTGCCAGCAGAACGGGACTAGCGGGCCTCGAGCAGTACTTC
TRBJ1-2 . TRBV19 . CASSIQGTGYTF TGTGCCAGTAGTATACAGGGAACAGGCTACACCTTC
TRBJ2-5 . TRBV4-1 . CASSQEGGSLRGQETQYF TGCGCCAGCAGCCAAGAAGGCGGCTCCCTTCGTGGCCAAGAGACCCAGTACTTC
TRBJ2-1 TRBD2 TRBV10-1 . CASSAGPGNEQFF TGCGCCAGCTCAGCGGGACCGGGCAATGAGCAGTTCTTC
TRBJ1-2 TRBD1 TRBV6-5 once CASRMSTGGLFGYTF TGTGCCAGCAGAATGTCGACAGGGGGCTTGTTTGGCTACACCTTC
TRBJ1-5 TRBD1 TRBV5-1 few CASSLGQGEGPQHF TGCGCCAGCAGCTTGGGACAGGGCGAGGGGCCCCAGCATTTT
TRBJ1-5 TRBD1 TRBV12-3/TRBV12-4 . CASSPTGDQPQHF TGTGCCAGCAGTCCGACAGGGGATCAGCCCCAGCATTTT
TRBJ1-1 . TRBV2 . CASNQVGVTTEAFF TGTGCCAGCAATCAAGTAGGGGTGACCACTGAAGCTTTCTTT
TRBJ2-1 . TRBV18 . CASSSNHEQFF TGTGCCAGCTCTAGCAACCATGAGCAGTTCTTC
TRBJ2-2 TRBD1 TRBV25-1 . CASRDRGAGELFF TGTGCCAGCAGGGACAGGGGGGCCGGGGAGCTGTTTTTT
TRBJ2-2 . TRBV5-5 many CASSQGLAANTGELFF TGTGCCAGCAGCCAGGGGCTAGCAGCTAACACCGGGGAGCTGTTTTTT
TRBJ2-7 TRBD2 TRBV7-8 . CASSFRLAGAVEQYF TGTGCCAGCAGCTTCAGACTAGCGGGAGCTGTCGAGCAGTACTTC
TRBJ2-3 TRBD2 TRBV5-6 . CASSLRTSGITDTQYF TGTGCCAGCAGCTTGCGGACTAGCGGGATAACAGATACGCAGTATTTT
TRBJ1-6 . TRBV6-5 . CASSYDQGSGSPLHF TGTGCCAGCAGTTACGATCAGGGGAGCGGTTCACCCCTCCACTTT
TRBJ1-1 . TRBV7-3 . CASSSFGGVNTEAFF TGTGCCAGCAGCTCCTTCGGGGGGGTGAACACTGAAGCTTTCTTT
TRBJ2-2 . TRBV5-5 few CASSPGVHGELFF TGTGCCAGCAGCCCGGGAGTTCACGGGGAGCTGTTTTTT
TRBJ2-1 TRBD1 TRBV10-3 . CATTGGGQGPYNEQFF TGTGCCACCACAGGGGGTGGCCAAGGGCCCTACAATGAGCAGTTCTTC
TRBJ2-7 TRBD2 TRBV6-2/TRBV6-3 . CASSSYIGSGRPGGTYEQYF TGTGCCAGCAGTTCGTACATCGGGAGCGGGAGGCCGGGCGGCACCTACGAGCAGTACTTC
TRBJ1-2 TRBD1 TRBV6-2/TRBV6-3 . CASSRAQGANYGYTF TGTGCCAGCAGTCGGGCGCAGGGGGCGAACTATGGCTACACCTTC
TRBJ2-7 TRBD2 TRBV5-4 . CASSRGGPYEQYF TGTGCCAGCAGCCGGGGGGGCCCCTACGAGCAGTACTTC
TRBJ2-3 . TRBV5-8 . CASSLSADTQYF TGTGCCAGCAGCTTGTCAGCAGATACGCAGTATTTT
TRBJ1-2 . TRBV27 . CASSGPDSPYGYTF TGTGCCAGCAGTGGACCAGACAGCCCCTATGGCTACACCTTC
TRBJ2-7 TRBD1 TRBV6-5 . CASKPGQGAYEQYF TGTGCCAGCAAACCGGGACAGGGGGCCTACGAGCAGTACTTC
TRBJ2-1 . TRBV28 . CASRAVYNEQFF TGTGCCAGCAGGGCAGTATACAATGAGCAGTTCTTC
TRBJ1-4 . TRBV2 . CASTRFVDINEKLFF TGTGCCAGCACCCGATTCGTAGACATTAATGAAAAACTGTTTTTT
TRBJ1-2 . TRBV29-1 once CSVPGGASRNYGYTF TGCAGCGTTCCAGGCGGGGCTAGTCGAAACTATGGCTACACCTTC
TRBJ1-1 . TRBV6-5 . CASSYSRRHTEAFF TGTGCCAGCAGTTACTCGCGCAGGCACACTGAAGCTTTCTTT
TRBJ1-4 TRBD1 TRBV5-1 few CASSLVVTGGSEKLFF TGCGCCAGCAGCTTGGTGGTTACAGGGGGGTCGGAAAAACTGTTTTTT
TRBJ2-3 TRBD1 TRBV5-8 . CASSPGQGSDTQYF TGTGCCAGCAGCCCGGGACAGGGATCCGATACGCAGTATTTT
TRBJ2-1 TRBD2 TRBV12-5 . CASGSGLAGVDEQFF TGTGCTAGTGGTTCAGGACTAGCGGGAGTGGATGAGCAGTTCTTC
TRBJ2-7 . TRBV6-5 once CASSRSQYEQYF TGTGCCAGCAGCCGCAGTCAGTACGAGCAGTACTTC
TRBJ2-1 . TRBV11-2 . CASSLVALGEVEQFF TGTGCCAGCAGCTTAGTAGCTCTGGGAGAGGTTGAGCAGTTCTTC